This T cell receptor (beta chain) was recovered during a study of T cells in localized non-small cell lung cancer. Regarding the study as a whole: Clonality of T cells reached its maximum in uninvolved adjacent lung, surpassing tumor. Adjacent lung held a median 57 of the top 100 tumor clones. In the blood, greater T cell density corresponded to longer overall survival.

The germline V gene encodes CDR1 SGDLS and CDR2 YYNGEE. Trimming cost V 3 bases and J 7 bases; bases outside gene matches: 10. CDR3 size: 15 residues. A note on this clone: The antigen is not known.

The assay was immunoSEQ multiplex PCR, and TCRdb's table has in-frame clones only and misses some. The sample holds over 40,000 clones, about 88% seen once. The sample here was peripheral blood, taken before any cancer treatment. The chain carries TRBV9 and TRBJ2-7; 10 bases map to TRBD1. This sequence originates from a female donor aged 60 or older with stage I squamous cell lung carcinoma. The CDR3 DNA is TGTGCCAGCAGCGCTTCCCGACAGGGGGCCGGTGAGCAGTACTTC. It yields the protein CASSASRQGAGEQYF.